This T cell receptor (beta chain) is from a study of radiation and T cells in renal cell carcinoma. Whole-study results and caveats: From baseline, blood top tumor clonotypes peaked at 2 weeks post-radiation.

J was trimmed by 5 bases and V by 4 bases; bases with no gene match: 8. CDR3 length: 14 amino acids. Germline CDR1 reads SGHRS; CDR2 reads YFSETQ. To note about this clone: Its antigen is unidentified.

The time point denotes: blood 4 weeks post-SBRT, at nephrectomy. Documented treatment: 15 Gy SBRT to primary tumor, nephrectomy 4 weeks later. After SBRT, blood was collected at 2 and 4 weeks, plus baseline. Using immunoSEQ multiplex PCR, the repertoire was profiled, and TCRdb retains in-frame clones only, with some absent. This table holds 90,000 to 100,000 clones, 84% found once. The V call is TRBV5-1, the J call TRBJ2-5; 7 bases are a match to TRBD2. This TCR was recovered from a man in his sixties with renal cell carcinoma. The sample consisted of blood, taken from a patient whose treatment included radiotherapy and nephrectomy. In DNA form, the CDR3 reads TGCGCCAGCAGCCAGGAAGCGGGGAGGGAGACCCAGTACTTC. Residues: CASSQEAGRETQYF.